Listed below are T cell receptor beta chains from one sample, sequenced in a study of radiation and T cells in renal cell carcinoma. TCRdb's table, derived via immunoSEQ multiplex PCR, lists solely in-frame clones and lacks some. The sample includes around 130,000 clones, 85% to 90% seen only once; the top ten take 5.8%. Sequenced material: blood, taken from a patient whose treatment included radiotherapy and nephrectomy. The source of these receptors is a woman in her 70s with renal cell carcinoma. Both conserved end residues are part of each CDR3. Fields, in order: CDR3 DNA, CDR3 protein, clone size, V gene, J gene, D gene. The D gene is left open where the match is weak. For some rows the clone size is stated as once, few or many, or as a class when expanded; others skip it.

CDR3 DNA: TGTGCCAGCAGTTACTCGACAGGTAGCTACACCTTC
CDR3 protein: CASSYSTGSYTF
clone size: once
V gene: TRBV6-5
J gene: TRBJ1-2
D gene: NA

CDR3 DNA: TGCGCCAGCAGCGAAACTCAGGGGAAAGAGACCCAGTACTTC
CDR3 protein: CASSETQGKETQYF
clone size: NA
V gene: TRBV5-1
J gene: TRBJ2-5
D gene: NA

CDR3 DNA: TGTGCCAGCAGCGTAGACAGGGCCAATTCACCCCTCCACTTT
CDR3 protein: CASSVDRANSPLHF
clone size: NA
V gene: TRBV9
J gene: TRBJ1-6
D gene: NA

CDR3 DNA: TGCGCCAGCAGCCAAGAGACTAGCGTAACCTACAATGAGCAGTTCTTC
CDR3 protein: CASSQETSVTYNEQFF
clone size: NA
V gene: TRBV4-1
J gene: TRBJ2-1
D gene: TRBD2

CDR3 DNA: TGTGCCAGCAGCTTAGTGTCCTGGATGGAGGGGGAAGGGAGCAATCAGCCCCAGCATTTT
CDR3 protein: CASSLVSWMEGEGSNQPQHF
clone size: NA
V gene: TRBV7-6
J gene: TRBJ1-5
D gene: NA

CDR3 DNA: TGTGCCAGCAGCTTCCAGGGGCCCAACACTGAAGCTTTCTTT
CDR3 protein: CASSFQGPNTEAFF
clone size: NA
V gene: TRBV7-3
J gene: TRBJ1-1
D gene: NA

CDR3 DNA: TGTGCCAGCTCACCAGGTCAGGGGGCCTACAATGAGCAGTTCTTC
CDR3 protein: CASSPGQGAYNEQFF
clone size: NA
V gene: TRBV18
J gene: TRBJ2-1
D gene: TRBD1

CDR3 DNA: TGCGCCAGCAGCCAAGATCTACAGGTTGGGAATGAGCAGTTCTTC
CDR3 protein: CASSQDLQVGNEQFF
clone size: NA
V gene: TRBV4-1
J gene: TRBJ2-1
D gene: NA

CDR3 DNA: TGTGCCAGTAAAACAGGGGAGGAAGAGACCCAGTACTTC
CDR3 protein: CASKTGEEETQYF
clone size: NA
V gene: TRBV5-6
J gene: TRBJ2-5
D gene: NA

CDR3 DNA: TGTGCCAGCAGCTTTGGTCAGCATAATTCACCCCTCCACTTT
CDR3 protein: CASSFGQHNSPLHF
clone size: few
V gene: TRBV12-1
J gene: TRBJ1-6
D gene: NA

CDR3 DNA: TGTGCCAGCAGCTTCACAGTGGCTACTGAAGCTTTCTTT
CDR3 protein: CASSFTVATEAFF
clone size: few
V gene: TRBV5-6
J gene: TRBJ1-1
D gene: NA

CDR3 DNA: TGTGCCAGCAGTACGACAGGGGTGAACTATGGCTACACCTTC
CDR3 protein: CASSTTGVNYGYTF
clone size: NA
V gene: TRBV2
J gene: TRBJ1-2
D gene: TRBD1

CDR3 DNA: TGTGCCTGGAGTGACACCAGATATAGCAATCAGCCCCAGCATTTT
CDR3 protein: CAWSDTRYSNQPQHF
clone size: NA
V gene: TRBV30
J gene: TRBJ1-5
D gene: NA

CDR3 DNA: TGTGCCAGCAGCCTTAAGTTGACAGGGCGCTCTGGAAACACCATATATTTT
CDR3 protein: CASSLKLTGRSGNTIYF
clone size: NA
V gene: TRBV7-2
J gene: TRBJ1-3
D gene: TRBD1

CDR3 DNA: TGTGCCAGCAGTGAATTTCGTGGGGACAGTGCTGGCTACACCTTC
CDR3 protein: CASSEFRGDSAGYTF
clone size: NA
V gene: TRBV25-1
J gene: TRBJ1-2
D gene: TRBD1

CDR3 DNA: TGTGCCACCAGGGCTCTCGGAGCCCCCGGTGGCTACACCTTC
CDR3 protein: CATRALGAPGGYTF
clone size: NA
V gene: TRBV15
J gene: TRBJ1-2
D gene: NA

CDR3 DNA: TGCGCCAGCAGCTTGGGGTGGAACTCTGGGGCCAACGTCCTGACTTTC
CDR3 protein: CASSLGWNSGANVLTF
clone size: NA
V gene: TRBV5-1
J gene: TRBJ2-6
D gene: NA

CDR3 DNA: TGTGCCAGCAGTAGGCGGGACAATTTGATGAACACTGAAGCTTTCTTT
CDR3 protein: CASSRRDNLMNTEAFF
clone size: once
V gene: TRBV21-1
J gene: TRBJ1-1
D gene: NA

CDR3 DNA: TGTGCCAGCAGCTTAGGTCAAGTTAGCACAGATACGCAGTATTTT
CDR3 protein: CASSLGQVSTDTQYF
clone size: NA
V gene: TRBV7-2
J gene: TRBJ2-3
D gene: NA

CDR3 DNA: TGTGCCAGCAGTACAAGGACAGCAGAAACCCCACGAGCTTTCTTT
CDR3 protein: CASSTRTAETPRAFF
clone size: NA
V gene: TRBV27
J gene: TRBJ1-1
D gene: NA

CDR3 DNA: TGTGCCAGCAGCCCGGACAGGGGCTACTATGGCTACACCTTC
CDR3 protein: CASSPDRGYYGYTF
clone size: NA
V gene: TRBV4-2
J gene: TRBJ1-2
D gene: TRBD1

CDR3 DNA: TGTGCCAGCATGCTAGCGGGGGCGGTAGATACGCAGTATTTT
CDR3 protein: CASMLAGAVDTQYF
clone size: NA
V gene: TRBV7-9
J gene: TRBJ2-3
D gene: TRBD2

CDR3 DNA: TGTGCCAGCAGCCGGGACAGATATGGCTACACCTTC
CDR3 protein: CASSRDRYGYTF
clone size: NA
V gene: TRBV5-4
J gene: TRBJ1-2
D gene: TRBD1

CDR3 DNA: TGTGCCAGCAGCCCTCCAACACAGGGAGCCTACGAGCAGTACTTC
CDR3 protein: CASSPPTQGAYEQYF
clone size: NA
V gene: TRBV5-4
J gene: TRBJ2-7
D gene: NA

CDR3 DNA: TGTGCCAGCAGCCGGACATCGGGCACCGGGGAGCTGTTTTTT
CDR3 protein: CASSRTSGTGELFF
clone size: NA
V gene: TRBV28
J gene: TRBJ2-2
D gene: NA

CDR3 DNA: TGTGCCAGCAGCTTGGGGGACCGACAGGCCAATCAGCCCCAGCATTTT
CDR3 protein: CASSLGDRQANQPQHF
clone size: NA
V gene: TRBV7-9
J gene: TRBJ1-5
D gene: NA

CDR3 DNA: TGCGCCAGCAGCCTCTCCCAGGGGGAGAACTATGGCTACACCTTC
CDR3 protein: CASSLSQGENYGYTF
clone size: NA
V gene: TRBV4-1
J gene: TRBJ1-2
D gene: TRBD1

CDR3 DNA: TGTGCCAGCAGTTCCCCCCCTGGACGGAGCTATGGCTACACCTTC
CDR3 protein: CASSSPPGRSYGYTF
clone size: NA
V gene: TRBV28
J gene: TRBJ1-2
D gene: NA

CDR3 DNA: TGTGCCAGCAGCTTATCACACGGTGGAGTTCCCGGGGAGCTGTTTTTT
CDR3 protein: CASSLSHGGVPGELFF
clone size: once
V gene: TRBV7-9
J gene: TRBJ2-2
D gene: NA

CDR3 DNA: TGCGCCAGCAGCGCAGGGACAGGTGAGCAGTACTTC
CDR3 protein: CASSAGTGEQYF
clone size: NA
V gene: TRBV5-1
J gene: TRBJ2-7
D gene: TRBD1

CDR3 DNA: TGTGCCAGCAGTTTATCATGGGGGCCCCTAAACACCGGGGAGCTGTTTTTT
CDR3 protein: CASSLSWGPLNTGELFF
clone size: NA
V gene: TRBV28
J gene: TRBJ2-2
D gene: NA

CDR3 DNA: TGCGCCAGCAGCTCGACGGGCTCTGGGGCCAACGTCCTGACTTTC
CDR3 protein: CASSSTGSGANVLTF
clone size: NA
V gene: TRBV5-1
J gene: TRBJ2-6
D gene: NA

CDR3 DNA: TGTGCCAGCAGCCTACTCGGGATACAATCCACTGAAGCTTTCTTT
CDR3 protein: CASSLLGIQSTEAFF
clone size: NA
V gene: TRBV28
J gene: TRBJ1-1
D gene: NA

CDR3 DNA: TGTGCCAGCAGCTTAGGGGCCGGACAGGGCTCCTACGAGCAGTACTTC
CDR3 protein: CASSLGAGQGSYEQYF
clone size: NA
V gene: TRBV7-2
J gene: TRBJ2-7
D gene: TRBD1

CDR3 DNA: TGTGCCAGTAGTATAGTCTTACCAGCGGGGGAGGAGACCCAGTACTTC
CDR3 protein: CASSIVLPAGEETQYF
clone size: NA
V gene: TRBV19
J gene: TRBJ2-5
D gene: TRBD2

CDR3 DNA: TGTGCCAGCAGCCGACTGATAGCGGGGGGAGTAGATGAGCAGTTCTTC
CDR3 protein: CASSRLIAGGVDEQFF
clone size: NA
V gene: TRBV9
J gene: TRBJ2-1
D gene: TRBD2

CDR3 DNA: TGCGCCAGCAGCTTGGGGAGGGGACTAGGTGAGCAGTACTTC
CDR3 protein: CASSLGRGLGEQYF
clone size: NA
V gene: TRBV5-1
J gene: TRBJ2-7
D gene: TRBD2

CDR3 DNA: TGTGCCAGCAGCCGTGGACAGGGAGTAAAATACGAGCAGTACTTC
CDR3 protein: CASSRGQGVKYEQYF
clone size: NA
V gene: TRBV5-4
J gene: TRBJ2-7
D gene: TRBD1

CDR3 DNA: TGCGCCAGCAGGACCCCAGGGGGCCTCTATGGCTACACCTTC
CDR3 protein: CASRTPGGLYGYTF
clone size: NA
V gene: TRBV10-1
J gene: TRBJ1-2
D gene: TRBD1

CDR3 DNA: TGTGCCAGTCTTGCCTTAGCGGGGGTGTCCTACGAGCAGTACTTC
CDR3 protein: CASLALAGVSYEQYF
clone size: NA
V gene: TRBV6-1
J gene: TRBJ2-7
D gene: TRBD2

CDR3 DNA: TGTGCCAGCAGCCCGAGCTGGACGGTTCAAGAGACCCAGTACTTC
CDR3 protein: CASSPSWTVQETQYF
clone size: NA
V gene: TRBV5-6
J gene: TRBJ2-5
D gene: NA

CDR3 DNA: TGTGCCAGCAGTCTATTGAGGGTAATTTGGGACAGCTTCTACGAGCAGTACTTC
CDR3 protein: CASSLLRVIWDSFYEQYF
clone size: NA
V gene: TRBV11-3
J gene: TRBJ2-7
D gene: TRBD1

CDR3 DNA: TGTGCCAGCAGTGTGAAAGAGACCCAGTACTTC
CDR3 protein: CASSVKETQYF
clone size: NA
V gene: TRBV2
J gene: TRBJ2-5
D gene: NA

CDR3 DNA: TGTGCCAGCAGTCTCGACAAGGGCTATGGCTACACCTTC
CDR3 protein: CASSLDKGYGYTF
clone size: NA
V gene: TRBV27
J gene: TRBJ1-2
D gene: NA

CDR3 DNA: TGCGCCAGCAGCCAAGTCAGACAGGCTCACTATGGCTACACCTTC
CDR3 protein: CASSQVRQAHYGYTF
clone size: NA
V gene: TRBV4-3
J gene: TRBJ1-2
D gene: NA

CDR3 DNA: TGCAGCGCCAGGGACAGGGGTGGCTACGAGCAGTACTTC
CDR3 protein: CSARDRGGYEQYF
clone size: NA
V gene: TRBV29-1
J gene: TRBJ2-7
D gene: TRBD1

CDR3 DNA: TGCGCCAGCAGCTTGAAACCTAACACTGAAGCTTTCTTT
CDR3 protein: CASSLKPNTEAFF
clone size: NA
V gene: TRBV5-1
J gene: TRBJ1-1
D gene: NA

CDR3 DNA: TGTGCCAGTAGTATCGGGTTACCCTACGAGCAGTACTTC
CDR3 protein: CASSIGLPYEQYF
clone size: NA
V gene: TRBV19
J gene: TRBJ2-7
D gene: NA

CDR3 DNA: TGTGCCAGCAGTTTGACTAGCGGGGTAACAGATACGCAGTATTTT
CDR3 protein: CASSLTSGVTDTQYF
clone size: NA
V gene: TRBV6-1
J gene: TRBJ2-3
D gene: TRBD2

CDR3 DNA: TGTGCCAGCAGCTCCCGAGCAGGGGCTGAAGGCTACACCTTC
CDR3 protein: CASSSRAGAEGYTF
clone size: NA
V gene: TRBV7-2
J gene: TRBJ1-2
D gene: NA

CDR3 DNA: TGTGCCAGCATTGGCCTCGGGGTGATTGAAGCTTTCTTT
CDR3 protein: CASIGLGVIEAFF
clone size: NA
V gene: TRBV28
J gene: TRBJ1-1
D gene: NA

CDR3 DNA: TGTGCCAGCAGTTTGGGACTAGCGGGGAGTGAGCAGTACTTC
CDR3 protein: CASSLGLAGSEQYF
clone size: once
V gene: TRBV28
J gene: TRBJ2-7
D gene: TRBD2

CDR3 DNA: TGTGCCAGCAGCTTAGGAAGGTTGGCTAATGAAAAACTGTTTTTT
CDR3 protein: CASSLGRLANEKLFF
clone size: NA
V gene: TRBV7-9
J gene: TRBJ1-4
D gene: NA

CDR3 DNA: TGTGCCAGCAGCTTAGGATCAGGGGTAGCCAAAAACATTCAGTACTTC
CDR3 protein: CASSLGSGVAKNIQYF
clone size: NA
V gene: TRBV7-8
J gene: TRBJ2-4
D gene: NA